In its sample, the clone carrying this T cell receptor (beta chain) was seen many times. This specimen belongs to a study of T cells in Graves' hyperthyroidism and ophthalmopathy. The CDR3 regions of TCR beta were amplified from RNA transcripts. Using the HTBI primer set, a first-round RT-PCR was run on the TCR CDR3. TCRdb fed the multiplex PCR reads into MiXCR, producing one record per CDR3 protein. This table has under 650,000 distinct CDR3 sequences, roughly 17% appearing once. Stable disease denoted Graves' hyperthyroidism without ophthalmopathy progression within 18 months. Patients showing uncontrolled infection, other autoimmune disease, pregnancy or lactation were ineligible. The CDR3 runs to 13 residues. The V gene's germline CDR1 is SNHLY and CDR2 FYNNEI. Trimming cost V 4 bases and J 10 bases, with 14 bases left between them.

This receptor was obtained from a woman in her 30s with Graves' hyperthyroidism. V and J are TRBV2 and TRBJ2-1; either TRBD1 or TRBD2 may supply D (5 bases each). The sequenced material came from blood. The CDR3 loop is CASSGGPRIEQFF. As DNA, the CDR3 is TGTGCCAGCAGTGGGGGACCCCGCATCGAGCAGTTCTTC.